Listed below are T cell receptor beta chains from one sample, sequenced in a study of OX40 agonist ivuxolimab in advanced cancers. Sequenced by immunoSEQ multiplex PCR; TCRdb stores in-frame clones only, minus some. The data contain around 62,000 clones, roughly 80% of them singletons. The starting material was CD4+ or CD8+ T cells sorted from blood, obtained in a trial of the OX40 agonist ivuxolimab. All receptors derive from an adult with an advanced solid tumor such as melanoma, head and neck, liver or kidney cancer. The CDR3 runs from the conserved cysteine through the conserved F or W. Fields, in order: V gene, D gene, J gene, clone size, CDR3 protein, CDR3 DNA. D genes are given only for firm matches. Clone size is not always given. Where it is, it says once, few, many or a class for expanded clones.

v_call: TRBV4-2; d_call: -; j_call: TRBJ1-4; clone_size: -; cdr3_aa: CASSQEEGWGDEEKLFF; cdr3_nt: TGTGCCAGCAGCCAAGAGGAGGGATGGGGGGATGAGGAAAAACTGTTTTTT
v_call: TRBV18; d_call: TRBD2; j_call: TRBJ2-7; clone_size: -; cdr3_aa: CASSPLSGSTSYEQYF; cdr3_nt: TGTGCCAGCTCACCCCTTAGCGGGAGTACGTCCTACGAGCAGTACTTC
v_call: TRBV13; d_call: -; j_call: TRBJ2-2; clone_size: -; cdr3_aa: CASSLAVRGGNTGELFF; cdr3_nt: TGTGCCAGCAGCTTAGCAGTGCGCGGGGGCAACACCGGGGAGCTGTTTTTT
v_call: TRBV9; d_call: -; j_call: TRBJ2-4; clone_size: -; cdr3_aa: CASAKEGLAKNIQYF; cdr3_nt: TGTGCCAGTGCGAAGGAGGGCTTAGCCAAAAACATTCAGTACTTC
v_call: TRBV27; d_call: -; j_call: TRBJ2-7; clone_size: -; cdr3_aa: CASSLGGATYEQYF; cdr3_nt: TGTGCCAGCAGTTTGGGCGGAGCCACCTACGAGCAGTACTTC
v_call: TRBV9; d_call: -; j_call: TRBJ2-4; clone_size: -; cdr3_aa: CASSGRQGRGSYIQYF; cdr3_nt: TGTGCCAGCAGCGGTCGACAGGGACGGGGGAGCTACATTCAGTACTTC
v_call: TRBV18; d_call: -; j_call: TRBJ1-3; clone_size: few; cdr3_aa: CASSHPGASGNTIYF; cdr3_nt: TGTGCCAGCTCTCATCCCGGGGCAAGCGGAAACACCATATATTTT
v_call: TRBV15; d_call: -; j_call: TRBJ1-5; clone_size: -; cdr3_aa: CATSRSVRGGGSNQPQHF; cdr3_nt: TGTGCCACCAGCAGATCAGTCAGAGGGGGTGGTAGCAATCAGCCCCAGCATTTT
v_call: TRBV28; d_call: -; j_call: TRBJ1-3; clone_size: -; cdr3_aa: CASSLSGPSSGNTIYF; cdr3_nt: TGTGCCAGCAGTTTATCGGGCCCGAGCTCTGGAAACACCATATATTTT
v_call: TRBV6-4; d_call: TRBD2; j_call: TRBJ2-2; clone_size: -; cdr3_aa: CASTGTSGNTGELFF; cdr3_nt: TGTGCCAGCACCGGGACTAGCGGTAACACCGGGGAGCTGTTTTTT
v_call: TRBV27; d_call: -; j_call: TRBJ1-1; clone_size: few; cdr3_aa: CASNYGGMRSEAFF; cdr3_nt: TGTGCCAGCAATTACGGGGGGATGAGGTCTGAAGCTTTCTTT
v_call: TRBV7-9; d_call: -; j_call: TRBJ1-1; clone_size: -; cdr3_aa: CASSKREGNTEAFF; cdr3_nt: TGTGCCAGCAGCAAACGGGAGGGGAACACTGAAGCTTTCTTT
v_call: TRBV9; d_call: TRBD1; j_call: TRBJ1-3; clone_size: once; cdr3_aa: CASSGSTGGGNTIYF; cdr3_nt: TGTGCCAGCAGCGGGTCGACAGGGGGTGGAAACACCATATATTTT
v_call: TRBV6-1; d_call: -; j_call: TRBJ2-7; clone_size: -; cdr3_aa: CASSEPGPYEQYF; cdr3_nt: TGTGCCAGCAGTGAACCGGGTCCCTACGAGCAGTACTTC
v_call: TRBV5-1; d_call: TRBD1; j_call: TRBJ2-4; clone_size: -; cdr3_aa: CASSHGDRVADIQYF; cdr3_nt: TGCGCCAGCAGCCACGGGGACAGGGTGGCGGACATTCAGTACTTC
v_call: TRBV5-1; d_call: TRBD2; j_call: TRBJ2-1; clone_size: -; cdr3_aa: CASRTSGTSGNEQFF; cdr3_nt: TGCGCCAGCCGGACTTCCGGGACTAGTGGAAATGAGCAGTTCTTC